The clone carrying this T cell receptor beta chain occurred many times. Antigen unknown. TCRdb re-analysed the reads in MiXCR, keeping a single row per CDR3 protein. Counted here are about 260,000 distinct CDR3 sequences, less than 9.5% occurring once; the ten biggest clones make up about 15%. These data come from a study of T cell repertoires in cytomegalovirus infection. Study in general: CMV infection and matching HLA type were both indicated by public TCR beta signatures. Study-wide findings and caveats: Of the TCR beta families, the public ones yielded a cumulative frequency that identified carriers of CMV plus the relevant HLA. Dominating the ex vivo response were HLA-C-restricted CMV-specific TCR beta clonotypes.

Looked up from germline, CDR1 is SGHNT and CDR2 is YENEEA. Trimming shortened V by 1 base and J by 8 bases, and 17 bases separated the two germline ends. This CDR3 contains 15 residues. The sequenced material came from PBMCs. The V call is TRBV11-3, the J call TRBJ1-1; D not certain. The origin of this receptor is a human donor in good health (CMV status not recorded). Some clones in this sample may be carry-over from other donors' samples. CDR3 bases: TGTGCCAGCAGCTTAGGGTCCACCGCTTATGCCGAAGCTTTCTTT. Translating gives CASSLGSTAYAEAFF.